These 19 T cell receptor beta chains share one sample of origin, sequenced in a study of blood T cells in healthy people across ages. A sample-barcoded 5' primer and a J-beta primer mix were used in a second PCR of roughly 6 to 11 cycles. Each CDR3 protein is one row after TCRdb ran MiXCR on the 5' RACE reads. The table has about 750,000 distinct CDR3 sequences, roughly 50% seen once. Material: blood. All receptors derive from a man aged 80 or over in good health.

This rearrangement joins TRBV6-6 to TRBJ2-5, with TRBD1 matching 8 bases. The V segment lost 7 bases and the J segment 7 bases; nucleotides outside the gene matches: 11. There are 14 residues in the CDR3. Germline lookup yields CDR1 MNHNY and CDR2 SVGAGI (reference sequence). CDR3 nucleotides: TGTGCCAGCAAAACGGCAGGGGGCTTTGGGACCCAGTACTTC. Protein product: CASKTAGGFGTQYF.

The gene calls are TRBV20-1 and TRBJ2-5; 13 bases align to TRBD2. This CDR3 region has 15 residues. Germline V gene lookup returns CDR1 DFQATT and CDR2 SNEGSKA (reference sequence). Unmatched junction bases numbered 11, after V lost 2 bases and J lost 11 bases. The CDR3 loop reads CSARFGLAGVREQYF. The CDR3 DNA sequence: TGCAGTGCTAGATTTGGACTAGCGGGAGTCCGGGAGCAGTACTTC.

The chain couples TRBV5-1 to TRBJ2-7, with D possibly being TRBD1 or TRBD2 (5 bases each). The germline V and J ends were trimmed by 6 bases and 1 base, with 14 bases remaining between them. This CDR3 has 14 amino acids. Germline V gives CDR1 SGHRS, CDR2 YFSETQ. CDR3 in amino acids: CASTRGDRSYEQYF. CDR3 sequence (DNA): TGCGCCAGCACTCGAGGGGACCGTTCCTACGAGCAGTACTTC.

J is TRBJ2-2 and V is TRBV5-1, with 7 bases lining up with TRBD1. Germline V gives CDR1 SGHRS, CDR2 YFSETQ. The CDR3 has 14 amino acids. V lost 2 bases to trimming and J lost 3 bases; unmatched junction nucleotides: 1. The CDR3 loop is CASSFGQDTGELFF. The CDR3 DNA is TGCGCCAGCAGCTTCGGACAGGACACCGGGGAGCTGTTTTTT.

The CDR3 region is CASSHGGEDQFF. The CDR3 DNA follows: TGTGCCAGCAGCCACGGTGGGGAAGACCAGTTCTTC. The rearrangement joins TRBV3-1 to TRBJ2-1; no clear D. This CDR3 spans 12 amino acids. V lost 3 bases, J lost 13 bases, and 13 bases lay in between. Germline CDR1 LGHDT, CDR2 YNNKEL (reference sequence).

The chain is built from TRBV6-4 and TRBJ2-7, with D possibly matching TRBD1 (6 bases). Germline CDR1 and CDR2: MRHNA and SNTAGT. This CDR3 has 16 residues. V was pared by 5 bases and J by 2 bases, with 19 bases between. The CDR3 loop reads CASSRTSGTSPYEQYF. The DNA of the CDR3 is TGTGCCAGCAGTCGTACTTCCGGGACATCCCCCTACGAGCAGTACTTC.

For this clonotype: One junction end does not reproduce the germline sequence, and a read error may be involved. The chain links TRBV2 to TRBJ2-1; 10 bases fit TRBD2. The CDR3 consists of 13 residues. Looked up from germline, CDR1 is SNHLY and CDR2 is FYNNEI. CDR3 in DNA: TGTGCTAGCACACTAGCGGGATACGGTGAGCAGTTCTTC. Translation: CASTLAGYGEQFF.

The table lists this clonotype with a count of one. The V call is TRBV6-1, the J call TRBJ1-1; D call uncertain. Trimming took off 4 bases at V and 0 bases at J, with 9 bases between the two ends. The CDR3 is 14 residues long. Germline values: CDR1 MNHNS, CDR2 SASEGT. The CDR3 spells CASSGPQMNTEAFF. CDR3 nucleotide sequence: TGTGCCAGCAGTGGCCCACAGATGAACACTGAAGCTTTCTTT.

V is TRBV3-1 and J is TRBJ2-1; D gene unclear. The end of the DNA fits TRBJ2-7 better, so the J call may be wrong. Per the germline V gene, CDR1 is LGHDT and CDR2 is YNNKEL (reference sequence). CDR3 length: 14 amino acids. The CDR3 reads CASSQPGPSPEQYF. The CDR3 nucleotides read TGTGCCAGCAGCCAACCGGGTCCCTCCCCTGAGCAGTACTTC.

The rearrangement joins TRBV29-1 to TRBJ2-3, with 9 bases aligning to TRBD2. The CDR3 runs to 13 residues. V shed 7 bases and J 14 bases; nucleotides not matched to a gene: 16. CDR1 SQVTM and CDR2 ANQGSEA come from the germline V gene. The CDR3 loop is CSAMREGAGDAYF. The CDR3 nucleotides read TGCAGCGCGATGCGGGAGGGCGCCGGAGACGCGTATTTT.

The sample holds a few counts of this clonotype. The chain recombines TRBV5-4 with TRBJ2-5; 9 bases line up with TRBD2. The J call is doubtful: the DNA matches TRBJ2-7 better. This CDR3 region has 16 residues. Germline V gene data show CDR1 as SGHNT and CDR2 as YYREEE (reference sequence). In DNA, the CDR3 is TGTGCCAGCAGCTTGGCCGGTAGCGGGAGAAAGTACGAGCAGTACTTC. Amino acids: CASSLAGSGRKYEQYF.

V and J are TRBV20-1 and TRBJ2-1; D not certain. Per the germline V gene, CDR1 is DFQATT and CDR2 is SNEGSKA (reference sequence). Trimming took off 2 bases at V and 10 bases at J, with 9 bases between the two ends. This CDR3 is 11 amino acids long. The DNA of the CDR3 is TGCAGTGCTAGACCCATAGAGGAGCAGTTCTTC. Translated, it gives CSARPIEEQFF.

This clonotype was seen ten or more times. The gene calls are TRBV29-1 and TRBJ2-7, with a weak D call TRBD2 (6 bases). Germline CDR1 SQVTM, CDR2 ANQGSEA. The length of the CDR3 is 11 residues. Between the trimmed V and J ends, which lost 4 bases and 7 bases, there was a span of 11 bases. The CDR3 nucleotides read TGCAGCGTTGTGGAGGGACGTGAGCAGTACTTC. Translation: CSVVEGREQYF.

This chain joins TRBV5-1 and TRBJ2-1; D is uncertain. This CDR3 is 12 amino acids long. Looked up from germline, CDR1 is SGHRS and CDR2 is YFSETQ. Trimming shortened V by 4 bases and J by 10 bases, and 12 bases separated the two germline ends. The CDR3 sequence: CASSQKLGEQFF. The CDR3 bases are TGCGCCAGCAGCCAAAAACTCGGCGAGCAGTTCTTC.

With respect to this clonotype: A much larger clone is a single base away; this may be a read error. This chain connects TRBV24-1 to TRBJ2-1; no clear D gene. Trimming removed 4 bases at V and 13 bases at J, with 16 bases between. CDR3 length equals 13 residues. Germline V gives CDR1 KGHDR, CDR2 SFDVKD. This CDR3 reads CATSDYPERAQFF. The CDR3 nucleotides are TGTGCCACCAGTGACTATCCGGAACGAGCTCAGTTCTTC.

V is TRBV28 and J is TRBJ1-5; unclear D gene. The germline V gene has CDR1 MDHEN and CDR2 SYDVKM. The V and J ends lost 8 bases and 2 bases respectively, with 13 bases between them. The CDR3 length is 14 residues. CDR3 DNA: TGTGCCAGCGGGCCGGGGTTAGGCAATCAGCCCCAGCATTTT. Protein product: CASGPGLGNQPQHF. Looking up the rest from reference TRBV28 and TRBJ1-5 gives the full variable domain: DVKVTQSSRYLVKRTGEKVFLECVQDMDHENMFWYRQDPGLGLRLIYFSYDVKMKEKGDIPEGYSVSREKKERFSLILESASTNQTSMYLCASGPGLGNQPQHFGDGTRLSIL.

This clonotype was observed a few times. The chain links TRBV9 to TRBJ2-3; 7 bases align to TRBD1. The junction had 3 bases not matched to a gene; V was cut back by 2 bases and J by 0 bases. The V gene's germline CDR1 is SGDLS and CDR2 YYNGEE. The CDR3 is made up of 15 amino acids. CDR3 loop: CASSVTGSSTDTQYF. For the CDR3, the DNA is TGTGCCAGCAGCGTGACAGGGTCCAGCACAGATACGCAGTATTTT.

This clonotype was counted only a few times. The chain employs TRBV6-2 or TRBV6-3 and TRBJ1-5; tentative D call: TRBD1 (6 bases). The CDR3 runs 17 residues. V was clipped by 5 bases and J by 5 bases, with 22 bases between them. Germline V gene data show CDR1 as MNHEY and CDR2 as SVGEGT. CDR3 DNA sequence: TGTGCCAGCAGTCCCATGCTCAGGGGTACAACTGATCAGCCCCAGCATTTT. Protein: CASSPMLRGTTDQPQHF.

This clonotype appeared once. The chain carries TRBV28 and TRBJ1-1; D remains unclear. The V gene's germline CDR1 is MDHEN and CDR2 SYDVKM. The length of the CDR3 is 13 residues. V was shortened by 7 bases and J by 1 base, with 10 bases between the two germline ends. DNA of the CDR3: TGTGCCAGCACCCCTTGGGGGAACACTGAAGCTTTCTTT. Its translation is CASTPWGNTEAFF. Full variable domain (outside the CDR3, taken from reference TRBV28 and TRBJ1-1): DVKVTQSSRYLVKRTGEKVFLECVQDMDHENMFWYRQDPGLGLRLIYFSYDVKMKEKGDIPEGYSVSREKKERFSLILESASTNQTSMYLCASTPWGNTEAFFGQGTRLTVV.